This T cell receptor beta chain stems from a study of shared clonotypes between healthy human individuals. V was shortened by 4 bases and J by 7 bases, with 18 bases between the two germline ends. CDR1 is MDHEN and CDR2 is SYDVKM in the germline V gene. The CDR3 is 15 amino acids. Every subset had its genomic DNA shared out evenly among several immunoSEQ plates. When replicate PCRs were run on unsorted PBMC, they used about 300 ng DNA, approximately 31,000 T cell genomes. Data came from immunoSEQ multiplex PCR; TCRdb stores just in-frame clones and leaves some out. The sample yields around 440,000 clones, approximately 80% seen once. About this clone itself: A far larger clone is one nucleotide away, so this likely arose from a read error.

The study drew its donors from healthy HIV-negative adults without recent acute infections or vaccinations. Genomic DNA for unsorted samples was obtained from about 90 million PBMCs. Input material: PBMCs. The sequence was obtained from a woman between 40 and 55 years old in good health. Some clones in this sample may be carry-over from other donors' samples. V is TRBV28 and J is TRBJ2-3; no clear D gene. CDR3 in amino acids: CASSSTAQVRNTQYF. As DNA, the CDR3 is TGTGCCAGCAGTTCTACGGCCCAAGTCCGCAATACGCAGTATTTT.